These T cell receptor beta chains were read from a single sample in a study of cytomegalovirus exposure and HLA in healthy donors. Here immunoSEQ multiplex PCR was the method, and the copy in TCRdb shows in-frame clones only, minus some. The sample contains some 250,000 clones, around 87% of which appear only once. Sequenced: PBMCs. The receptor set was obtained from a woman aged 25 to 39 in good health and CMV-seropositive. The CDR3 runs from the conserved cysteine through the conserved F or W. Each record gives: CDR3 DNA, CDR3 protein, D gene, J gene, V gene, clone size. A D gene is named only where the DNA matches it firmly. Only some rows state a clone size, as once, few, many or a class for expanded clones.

cdr3_nt: TGTGCCAGCAGCGTAGAGGAGGGAGGGAGCTATGGCTACACCTTC
cdr3_aa: CASSVEEGGSYGYTF
d_call: NA
j_call: TRBJ1-2
v_call: TRBV9
clone_size: NA

cdr3_nt: TGTGCCAGCAGCTTGCGTGGGAGGTCTTACAATGAGCAGTTCTTC
cdr3_aa: CASSLRGRSYNEQFF
d_call: NA
j_call: TRBJ2-1
v_call: TRBV5-6
clone_size: few

cdr3_nt: TGTGCCAGCAGCTTAGATCAGGGCGTCAGGGGGGACTATGGCTACACCTTC
cdr3_aa: CASSLDQGVRGDYGYTF
d_call: TRBD1
j_call: TRBJ1-2
v_call: TRBV11-2
clone_size: NA

cdr3_nt: TGTGCCAGCAGCTTAAGGCACACGGCTTCCAGGGGTAATGGCTACACCTTC
cdr3_aa: CASSLRHTASRGNGYTF
d_call: NA
j_call: TRBJ1-2
v_call: TRBV11-1
clone_size: NA

cdr3_nt: TGTGCCAGCAGCCCTCGGGAGGGCGGCACAGATACGCAGTATTTT
cdr3_aa: CASSPREGGTDTQYF
d_call: TRBD2
j_call: TRBJ2-3
v_call: TRBV7-3
clone_size: NA

cdr3_nt: TGTGCCAGCAGTGAAGCGAGGTCAACGTACAATGAGCAGTTCTTC
cdr3_aa: CASSEARSTYNEQFF
d_call: NA
j_call: TRBJ2-1
v_call: TRBV6-1
clone_size: NA

cdr3_nt: TGCGCCAGCAGCCGCATTATGGAGGCTGAGACCCAGTACTTC
cdr3_aa: CASSRIMEAETQYF
d_call: NA
j_call: TRBJ2-5
v_call: TRBV5-1
clone_size: NA

cdr3_nt: TGTGCCAGCAGCCCACGAGGGCCGTCCTACAATGAGCAGTTCTTC
cdr3_aa: CASSPRGPSYNEQFF
d_call: NA
j_call: TRBJ2-1
v_call: TRBV27
clone_size: NA

cdr3_nt: TGTGCCAGCAGCCCTGAGCCGGGACAGAGTTTTATCACTGAAGCTTTCTTT
cdr3_aa: CASSPEPGQSFITEAFF
d_call: TRBD1
j_call: TRBJ1-1
v_call: TRBV11-2
clone_size: once

cdr3_nt: TGTGCCAGCAGCCTTGCCGCCGGGACAGGGGAATACGAGCAGTACTTC
cdr3_aa: CASSLAAGTGEYEQYF
d_call: TRBD1
j_call: TRBJ2-7
v_call: TRBV4-2
clone_size: once

cdr3_nt: TGTGCCAGCGGAGGGGATCTCAGCTCCTACGAGCAGTACTTC
cdr3_aa: CASGGDLSSYEQYF
d_call: NA
j_call: TRBJ2-7
v_call: TRBV2
clone_size: NA

cdr3_nt: TGTGCCAGCAGTGATATAGGGGAGGGTTACAATGAGCAGTTCTTC
cdr3_aa: CASSDIGEGYNEQFF
d_call: TRBD2
j_call: TRBJ2-1
v_call: TRBV2
clone_size: NA

cdr3_nt: TGTGCCAGCAGCCTTGATTCAAACACAGATCCCGCTGAAGCTTTCTTT
cdr3_aa: CASSLDSNTDPAEAFF
d_call: NA
j_call: TRBJ1-1
v_call: TRBV7-3
clone_size: NA

cdr3_nt: TGTGCCAGCAGCTCATACCGACAGAGCAATCAGCCCCAGCATTTT
cdr3_aa: CASSSYRQSNQPQHF
d_call: NA
j_call: TRBJ1-5
v_call: TRBV7-8
clone_size: NA

cdr3_nt: TGTGCCAGCAGCTTATCCCGGGGTGGCGGAGAGACCCAGTACTTC
cdr3_aa: CASSLSRGGGETQYF
d_call: NA
j_call: TRBJ2-5
v_call: TRBV7-7
clone_size: NA

cdr3_nt: TGTGCCATCAGCGACCTACCCGGGACTAGCGGAACCGGGGAGCTGTTTTTT
cdr3_aa: CAISDLPGTSGTGELFF
d_call: TRBD2
j_call: TRBJ2-2
v_call: TRBV10-3
clone_size: few

cdr3_nt: TGCGCCAGCAGCTTGAGCCGAGACTATGGCTACACCTTC
cdr3_aa: CASSLSRDYGYTF
d_call: NA
j_call: TRBJ1-2
v_call: TRBV5-1
clone_size: few

cdr3_nt: TGTGCCAGCAGCTGGCCGGGACAGGGGGTAGACGAGCAGTACTTC
cdr3_aa: CASSWPGQGVDEQYF
d_call: TRBD1
j_call: TRBJ2-7
v_call: TRBV5-8
clone_size: NA

cdr3_nt: TGTGCCAGCAGTTACGACGGGGGTAACTCCTACGAGCAGTACTTC
cdr3_aa: CASSYDGGNSYEQYF
d_call: NA
j_call: TRBJ2-7
v_call: TRBV6-6
clone_size: NA

cdr3_nt: TGTGCCAGTAGTCCACGGGACAGTAGTTCCTACGAGCAGTACTTC
cdr3_aa: CASSPRDSSSYEQYF
d_call: TRBD1
j_call: TRBJ2-7
v_call: TRBV19
clone_size: NA

cdr3_nt: TGCGCCAGCAGCTTGGGTATACAGCGGGTCTCCTACGAGCAGTACTTC
cdr3_aa: CASSLGIQRVSYEQYF
d_call: NA
j_call: TRBJ2-7
v_call: TRBV5-1
clone_size: NA

cdr3_nt: TGTGCCAGCAGCGTAGGGACTAGCGGGAGTTTGTATGAGCAGTTCTTC
cdr3_aa: CASSVGTSGSLYEQFF
d_call: TRBD2
j_call: TRBJ2-1
v_call: TRBV9
clone_size: NA